This T cell receptor beta chain is drawn from a study of T cell responses to AZD1222 COVID-19 vaccine (dated by TCRdb to 2020 to 2022). For context, the study as a whole: TCR sequencing covered approximately 230 trial participants: 207 given two doses of AZD1222 and some 25 given two doses of MenACWY control vaccine. Trial participants were enrolled by age into subgroups of 18-55, 56-69 and 70-plus years, and about 150, 27 and 61 TCR-sequenced participants, respectively, were included in these subgroups. On the study overall, not on this receptor specifically: CD4 TCRs associated with the vaccine covered the entire spike protein, and the dominant responses were in regions 160-218 and 743-854. Conclusions about previously exposed vaccinees are limited, since just five to seven AZD1222 recipients were seropositive for SARS-CoV-2 at baseline. Because no day 14 peak-response samples were available, the repertoires could be characterized only after the peak T cell response. Participants were mostly white British and included more females than males, and it was suggested by the authors that clonal diversity may have been underestimated. Spike-specific TCR breadth and depth rose significantly after two AZD1222 doses compared with day 0 and with MenACWY recipients. Reportedly, close to half of the unique spike-specific TCRs recognized epitopes lying outside the regions that are mutated in the B.1.351 and B.1.1.7 variants. In the small 56-69-year group, the increase in depth fell short of significance, most likely because of low power.

Per the germline V gene (reference sequence), LNHDA is the CDR1 and SQIVND is the CDR2. Trimming costs V 1 base and J 4 bases, and their ends lie 10 bases apart. The CDR3 contains 14 residues, cysteine and phenylalanine counted. The entry retains the CDR3 DNA only, 42 bases that are in frame from base 1. The CDR3 regions of human TCRbeta chains were analyzed by immunosequencing. The paper's processing steps were these. TCRs in the repertoires were matched against a reference library of SARS-CoV-2-specific TCRs that had been generated with the MIRA antigen-specificity platform. Breadth was defined as the fraction of unique TCRs that were SARS-CoV-2-associated, and depth was defined as the fraction of total T cells that were SARS-CoV-2-associated. Using the MIRA data, each spike-specific TCR was mapped to the spike region that the TCR reacts to and placed in a CD4 or CD8 class. Log10-transformed breadth and depth values were compared by one-way ANOVA with Sidak's multiple comparisons tests. TCRdb provides this immuneACCESS table in a form limited to in-frame rearrangements. Some clones are lacking; in checked studies, under half of them reflect an unresolved V gene, and why the rest are absent is not known. That table furnishes V, J and clone size, whereas the DNA furnished D and trimming. The sample table shows about 170,000 clones, and roughly nine tenths are seen once. About 1% of the sample goes to the ten largest clones.

The time point label here, explained by the study, means: about 28 days (+/-7) after the second vaccine dose. AZD1222 recipients whose second dose came at about 4 weeks and those whose second dose came at about 12 weeks were combined into one group, since spike-specific TCR depth and breadth did not differ between the two schedules. Samples from vaccinated people were obtained from the UK trials COV001 and COV002, which included a single-blind randomized controlled phase 2/3 trial of AZD1222 (ChAdOx1 nCoV-19) in healthy adults. Trial participant PBMC samples were collected at day 0 and day 28 after the second dose for TCRbeta chain sequencing. Comment on this clone: Its antigen has not been determined. The input lacks base qualities; no much larger clone sits a single base away.

The sequenced sample was peripheral blood, obtained 28 days after the second AZD1222 dose. In this chain, TRBV19 is recombined with TRBJ1-2; no D gene can be assigned with confidence. The TCR originated in an adult who received the AZD1222 COVID-19 vaccine. CDR3 reads: CASSIGGRTYGYTF. The base sequence is TGTGCCAGTAGTATAGGTGGCAGGACCTATGGCTACACCTTC.